This T cell receptor beta chain was captured in a study of CD8 T cells in ankylosing spondylitis. TCRdb itself ran the 5' RACE reads through MiXCR, one entry per CDR3 protein. The sample carries about 150,000 distinct CDR3 sequences, under 45% recorded once. This CDR3 contains 18 residues. Germline V gene data show CDR1 as MDHEN and CDR2 as SYDVKM. Between the trimmed V and J ends, which lost 3 bases and 3 bases, there was a span of 18 bases. Material: synovial fluid, either unsorted or a sorted T cell fraction (not recorded which). The clonotype comes from a male donor with ankylosing spondylitis. J is TRBJ2-6 and V is TRBV28; D is possibly TRBD1 or TRBD2 (5 bases each). This CDR3 is CASSLERDRGFGANVLTF. DNA for the CDR3: TGTGCCAGCAGTTTGGAACGGGACCGAGGATTTGGGGCCAACGTCCTGACTTTC.